The clone carrying this TCR beta chain showed up many times. Its antigen is not known. TCRdb re-called the 5' RACE reads with MiXCR, one entry per CDR3 protein. The table records tens of thousands of distinct CDR3 sequences, approximately 10% of them present only once. This sample is part of a study of neurological immune-mediated disorders. Study-level findings and limits: No CDR3 amino acid sequences were shared by expanded clones across subjects, suggesting private repertoires in all groups.

CDR3 size: 13 residues. CDR1 and CDR2 from the germline V gene are SQVTM and ANQGSEA. V lost 5 bases and J lost 2; bases outside the gene matches: 2. The time point was: longitudinal time-point 1 (baseline). Volunteers attending a blood bank in Maryland, USA, served as healthy controls. V and J are TRBV29-1 and TRBJ1-5; TRBD1 matches 8 bases. The sequencing sample was made of PBMCs. The receptor comes from a man aged 30 to 45 in good health. The CDR3 coding sequence is TGCAGCGTTCCGGGACAGGGCAATCAGCCCCAGCATTTT. Translation gives CSVPGQGNQPQHF.